Below are 27 T cell receptor beta chains sequenced from a single sample in a study of early T cells in non-severe SARS-CoV-2 infection. TCRdb passed the 5' RACE reads through MiXCR, listing each CDR3 protein once. Of tens of thousands of distinct CDR3 sequences in the sample, roughly 6.2% were seen once. Specimen: whole blood, collected at baseline. These receptors were collected from an adult who was a healthcare worker with PCR-confirmed SARS-CoV-2 infection or an uninfected control (not recorded which).

In this sample, this clonotype turned up a few times. V and J are TRBV5-1 and TRBJ2-5; 10 positions match TRBD1. The CDR3 spans 16 residues. CDR1 and CDR2 (germline): SGHRS, YFSETQ. Trimming cost V 4 bases and J 1 base; bases outside gene matches: 7. The chain's CDR3 is CASSPRTGGLQETQYF. The CDR3 coding sequence is TGCGCCAGCAGCCCCCGGACAGGGGGTCTCCAAGAGACCCAGTACTTC.

The table lists this clonotype with a few counts. The genes are TRBV4-1 and TRBJ2-7, with TRBD2 matching over 11 bases. The CDR3 covers 15 residues. Unmatched junction bases numbered 2, after V lost 3 bases and J lost 1 base. Germline V gene sequence: CDR1 MGHRA, CDR2 YSYEKL. The CDR3 DNA sequence: TGCGCCAGCAGCCAGACTAGCGGGGCGTCCTACGAGCAGTACTTC. Amino acid sequence: CASSQTSGASYEQYF.

This clonotype was observed at least ten times. The chain carries TRBV2 and TRBJ2-1; the match to TRBD2 covers 11 bases. Looked up from germline, CDR1 is SNHLY and CDR2 is FYNNEI. CDR3 length: 14 amino acids. The V gene end was trimmed by 4 bases and the J gene end by 7 bases; junction bases not matched to a gene: 3. CDR3 DNA sequence: TGTGCCAGCAGTGCACTAGCGGGAGCTAATGAGCAGTTCTTC. This translates into CASSALAGANEQFF. The whole variable domain, remainder taken from reference TRBV2 and TRBJ2-1, is EPEVTQTPSHQVTQMGQEVILRCVPISNHLYFYWYRQILGQKVEFLVSFYNNEISEKSEIFDDQFSVERPDGSNFTLKIRSTKLEDSAMYFCASSALAGANEQFFGPGTRLTVL.

This clonotype was found many times. The CDR3: CSAKDRVYSNQPQHF. The CDR3 region has the DNA TGCAGTGCCAAAGACAGGGTTTATAGCAATCAGCCCCAGCATTTT. The chain uses TRBV20-1 and TRBJ1-5; 7 nucleotides line up with TRBD1. V lost 6 bases to trimming and J lost 0 bases; unmatched junction nucleotides: 8. There are 15 residues in the CDR3. The germline V gene encodes CDR1 DFQATT and CDR2 SNEGSKA (reference sequence).

This clonotype has a count of ten or more. This chain connects TRBV25-1 to TRBJ2-4; a possible D gene is TRBD2 (5 bases). This CDR3 comprises 14 residues. V was clipped by 4 bases and J by 6 bases, with 13 bases between them. The germline gives CDR1 MGHDK, CDR2 SYGVNS. The CDR3 bases are TGTGCCAGCAGTGTAGGTCGAGGGCGAAACATTCAGTACTTC. This gives the protein CASSVGRGRNIQYF.

This clonotype has more than one count but fewer than ten. The rearrangement uses TRBV6-5 and TRBJ1-1, with TRBD1 as a possible D gene (5 bases). Between the trimmed V and J ends, which lost 7 bases and 1 base, there was a span of 10 bases. Per germline, CDR1 MNHEY and CDR2 SVGAGI. This CDR3 is built from 13 residues. The CDR3 nucleotides are TGTGCCAGCACTAACGGACAGAACACTGAAGCTTTCTTT. Amino acid sequence: CASTNGQNTEAFF.

This clonotype was recorded many times. V usage is TRBV7-9 and J usage is TRBJ2-7, with D possibly being TRBD2 (5 bases). In germline, CDR1 is SEHNR, CDR2 FQNEAQ (reference sequence). With 5 bases removed from V and 4 bases from J, the gap between germline ends came to 12 bases. This CDR3 spans 13 amino acids. The CDR3 coding sequence is TGTGCCAGCAGCGCCGGGGTTCGGTACGAGCAGTACTTC. Protein sequence: CASSAGVRYEQYF.

This clonotype showed up many times. The rearrangement uses TRBV12-3 or TRBV12-4 and TRBJ2-7; TRBD1 matches at 9 bases. J gave up 0 bases and V 1 base, and 4 bases lay outside the gene matches. The CDR3 totals 16 residues. CDR3 in DNA: TGTGCCAGCAGTTTAGTAAGGGACAGGGTCTCCTACGAGCAGTACTTC. It translates to CASSLVRDRVSYEQYF.

This clonotype was picked up many times. The chain links TRBV5-1 to TRBJ1-1, with a weak D call TRBD1 (6 bases). The CDR3 length is 14 residues. Germline V gene sequence: CDR1 SGHRS, CDR2 YFSETQ. Trimming took 2 bases from V and 5 from J, leaving 13 bases between them. For the CDR3, the DNA is TGCGCCAGCAGCTTACTCCGGGGGCGGACTGAAGCTTTCTTT. It specifies CASSLLRGRTEAFF.

Many counts were recorded for this clonotype. This chain joins TRBV19 and TRBJ2-1, with TRBD2 matching 10 bases. The CDR3 contains 18 residues. V dropped 4 bases and J dropped 1; count of bases not matched to a gene: 10. The germline gives CDR1 LNHDA, CDR2 SQIVND (reference sequence). For the CDR3, the DNA is TGTGCCAGTAGTAGGGCTAGCGGGAGTGGGAGTTCCTACAATGAGCAGTTCTTC. This codes for CASSRASGSGSSYNEQFF.

This clonotype came up a few times. The rearrangement joins TRBV12-3 or TRBV12-4 to TRBJ2-2; D uncertain. Trimming stripped 4 bases from V and 1 base from J, with 10 bases between. This CDR3 has 15 residues. CDR3 sequence reads: CASSSESWNTGELFF. Here the CDR3 DNA reads TGTGCCAGCAGTTCCGAGAGTTGGAACACCGGGGAGCTGTTTTTT.

V usage is TRBV6-6 and J usage is TRBJ1-5, with D perhaps TRBD1 (5 bases). Germline CDR1 is MNHNY and CDR2 is SVGAGI (reference sequence). This CDR3 contains 14 residues. The V end lost 2 bases, the J end lost 4 bases, and 9 bases lay between the germline ends. In DNA form, the CDR3 reads TGTGCCAGCAGTTACGCAGGGCCTAATCAGCCCCAGCATTTT. Its protein is CASSYAGPNQPQHF.

This chain connects TRBV4-2 to TRBJ2-7; TRBD2 aligns across 10 bases. The ends lost 0 bases at V and 2 bases at J; junction bases unmatched: 1. Germline V gene sequence: CDR1 LGHNA, CDR2 YNFKEQ. The CDR3 spans 15 residues. CDR3 amino acids: CASSQESGRAYEQYF. CDR3 bases: TGTGCCAGCAGCCAAGAAAGCGGGAGGGCCTACGAGCAGTACTTC.

This clonotype was picked up a small number of times. The chain recombines TRBV6-2 or TRBV6-3 with TRBJ2-1; D remains unclear. The CDR3 totals 13 residues. Per germline, CDR1 MNHEY and CDR2 SVGEGT. V was shortened by 6 bases and J by 10 bases, with 16 bases between the two germline ends. The CDR3, as DNA: TGTGCCAGCAGACTTCCTCCGGTCCGGGAGCAGTTCTTC. Amino acids: CASRLPPVREQFF.

This chain links TRBV18 with TRBJ1-1, with D maybe TRBD1 (6 bases). This CDR3 spans 14 amino acids. The V end was cut by 6 bases, the J end by 1 base, with 12 bases between. Germline V gene lookup returns CDR1 KGHSH and CDR2 LQKENI. CDR3 amino acids: CASSTGQPNTEAFF. The DNA of the CDR3 is TGTGCCAGCTCGACAGGACAGCCGAACACTGAAGCTTTCTTT.

This clonotype was found a few times. This sequence joins TRBV28 and TRBJ1-2; possible D gene TRBD1, 6 bases. V lost 6 bases to trimming and J lost 5 bases, with 16 bases between them. The germline CDR1 and CDR2 sequences are MDHEN and SYDVKM. The length of the CDR3 is 14 residues. In nucleotides, the CDR3 is TGTGCCAGCAGCCCAACTCCTACAGGGTATGGCTACACCTTC. Amino acid sequence: CASSPTPTGYGYTF.

This clonotype was detected a few times. This chain uses TRBV18 with TRBJ2-1; D assignment may be TRBD1 or TRBD2 (6 bases each). The CDR3 is 13 amino acids. V was shortened by 10 bases and J by 5 bases, with 15 bases between the two germline ends. CDR1 and CDR2 from the germline V gene are KGHSH and LQKENI. The DNA of the CDR3 is TGTGCCACCACGGAGGGGGATGACAATGAGCAGTTCTTC. Amino acid sequence: CATTEGDDNEQFF.

The table lists this clonotype with a few counts. This chain links TRBV25-1 with TRBJ2-7; D remains ambiguous. CDR1 and CDR2 (germline): MGHDK, SYGVNS. Trimming cost V 3 bases and J 9 bases, with 9 bases left between them. The CDR3 has 11 amino acids. The CDR3 spells CASSDVGRQYF. The CDR3 DNA reads as TGTGCCAGCAGTGATGTAGGCCGGCAGTACTTC.

A few counts support this clonotype. The chain combines TRBV19 with TRBJ2-7; unclear D gene. V lost 3 bases and J 3 bases, leaving 15 bases between the germline ends. Germline CDR1 LNHDA, CDR2 SQIVND (reference sequence). The CDR3 contains 15 residues. The CDR3 region has the DNA TGTGCCAGTAGTATTAGTGTCGGAGTCTACTACGAGCAGTACTTC. Translating it yields CASSISVGVYYEQYF. The full variable domain, in which reference TRBV19 and TRBJ2-7 provide the parts outside the CDR3, is DGGITQSPKYLFRKEGQNVTLSCEQNLNHDAMYWYRQDPGQGLRLIYYSQIVNDFQKGDIAEGYSVSREKKESFPLTVTSAQKNPTAFYLCASSISVGVYYEQYFGPGTRLTVT.

The sample holds a few counts of this clonotype. This sequence joins TRBV19 and TRBJ2-3; D is ambiguous. The CDR3 loop spans 13 amino acids. V was cut by 4 bases and J by 5 bases, with 10 bases left in between. CDR1 and CDR2 (germline): LNHDA, SQIVND (reference sequence). CDR3 sequence reads: CASSSVVGDTQYF. The CDR3 DNA reads TGTGCCAGTAGTAGCGTTGTGGGAGATACGCAGTATTTT.

This clonotype was observed many times. This rearrangement joins TRBV12-3 or TRBV12-4 to TRBJ2-7; 10 bases match TRBD2. The CDR3 has 17 amino acids. Trimming removed 6 bases from V and 3 bases from J; junction bases left unmatched: 14. CDR3 residues: CASRRNGEREGHYEQYF. CDR3 coding DNA: TGTGCCAGCAGGCGAAACGGGGAGCGGGAGGGCCACTACGAGCAGTACTTC.

The sample holds a few counts of this clonotype. The genes are TRBV7-8 and TRBJ2-5, with D perhaps given as TRBD1 or TRBD2 (6 bases each). The CDR3 runs to 17 residues. V lost 0 bases and J 7 bases, leaving 21 bases between the germline ends. CDR1 is SGHVS, CDR2 FQNEAQ, per germline. CDR3 loop: CASSLASGARGRGTQYF. DNA for the CDR3: TGTGCCAGCAGCTTAGCGTCGGGGGCGCGAGGTCGAGGGACCCAGTACTTC.

The sample holds a few counts of this clonotype. The J gene is TRBJ1-5, the V gene TRBV18, with D unclear. Germline CDR1 and CDR2: KGHSH and LQKENI. V dropped 5 bases and J dropped 9 bases, with 14 bases sitting between them. There are 13 residues in the CDR3. The DNA of the CDR3 is TGTGCCAGCTCATCAAGTGCGGTATCGCCCCAGCATTTT. Translated: CASSSSAVSPQHF.

The chain couples TRBV20-1 to TRBJ2-5; 14 positions agree with TRBD2. The germline gives CDR1 DFQATT, CDR2 SNEGSKA (reference sequence). This CDR3 region has 15 residues. V lost 6 bases to trimming and J lost 4 bases; unmatched junction nucleotides: 7. In nucleotides, the CDR3 is TGCAGTGCCGACGACGGGACTAGCGGGAGAGAGACCCAGTACTTC. Translated: CSADDGTSGRETQYF.

This clonotype was observed a few times. V gene TRBV11-2 combines with J gene TRBJ2-3; tentatively, D is TRBD2 (6 bases). This CDR3 region has 17 residues. V lost 1 base and J lost 4, with 18 bases in between. Looked up from germline, CDR1 is SGHAT and CDR2 is FQNNGV. The CDR3 reads CASSLVKGFTGADTQYF. The DNA for the CDR3 is TGTGCCAGCAGCTTAGTAAAAGGGTTTACGGGAGCAGATACGCAGTATTTT.

This clonotype was seen many times. This chain uses TRBV27 with TRBJ2-3, with no clear D. The CDR3 runs 13 residues. Trimming shortened V by 5 bases and J by 2 bases, and 8 bases separated the two germline ends. Germline assignment: CDR1 MNHEY and CDR2 SMNVEV (reference sequence). The CDR3 reads CASSVIFTDTQYF. The CDR3 DNA reads TGTGCCAGCAGTGTCATATTCACAGATACGCAGTATTTT.

The chain carries TRBV6-2 or TRBV6-3 and TRBJ2-6, with D unresolved. The CDR3 totals 16 residues. Per the germline V gene, CDR1 is MNHEY and CDR2 is SVGEGT. The V gene lost 2 bases and the J gene lost 0 bases, with 8 bases spanning the gap. The DNA for the CDR3 is TGTGCCAGCAGTTACCAATCGATCTCTGGGGCCAACGTCCTGACTTTC. Amino acids: CASSYQSISGANVLTF.